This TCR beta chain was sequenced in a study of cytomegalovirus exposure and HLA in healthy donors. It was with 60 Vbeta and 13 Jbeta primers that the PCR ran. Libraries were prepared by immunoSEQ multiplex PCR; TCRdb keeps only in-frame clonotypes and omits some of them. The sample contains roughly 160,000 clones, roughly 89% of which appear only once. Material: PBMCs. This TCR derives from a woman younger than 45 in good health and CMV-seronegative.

The DNA of the CDR3 is TGTGCCAGCAGCCAAACGGGACACATGAACACTGAAGCTTTCTTT. Its translation: CASSQTGHMNTEAFF. The V and J genes are TRBV9 and TRBJ1-1; possibly TRBD1 for D (6 bases). Germline loops: CDR1 SGDLS, CDR2 YYNGEE. This CDR3 has 15 amino acids. Trimming left V 4 bases short and J 0 bases short, with 13 bases between.